The source of this T cell receptor beta chain is a study of shared clonotypes between healthy human individuals. General study results and limits: When naive CD4 clonotypes were compared across several donors, about 4.9% were shared.

Trimming removed 2 bases from V and 11 bases from J, with 12 bases in between. CDR3 length: 12 residues. Germline V CDR1 and CDR2: SGHDN, FVKESK. In the original workflow: ImmunoSEQ output held junction-only sequences without quality scores, so filtering differed. The assay was immunoSEQ multiplex PCR, and TCRdb's table has in-frame clones only and misses some. V and J calls plus clone size are reproduced from that table; the DNA served to infer D and trimming. This sample yields a few million clones, of which around nine tenths are seen a single time; over 0.12% belongs to the top ten. This clone appeared a few times. Its antigen is unidentified.

This chain connects TRBV14 to TRBJ1-1; TRBD1 is a possible D gene (5 bases). The TCR sequence derives from a man younger than 35 in good health. Sequencing was performed on naive CD4+ T cells sorted from blood. Subset here: CD45RA+ positively selected. This chain's CDR3 is CASSQLGVAAFF. CDR3 in DNA: TGTGCCAGCAGCCAACTGGGGGTAGCGGCTTTCTTT. The full variable domain, with the rest looked up from reference TRBV14 and TRBJ1-1, is EAGVTQFPSHSVIEKGQTVTLRCDPISGHDNLYWYRRVMGKEIKFLLHFVKESKQDESGMPNNRFLAERTGGTYSTLKVQPAELEDSGVYFCASSQLGVAAFFGQGTRLTVV.